The clone carrying this T cell receptor beta chain was seen a handful of times. The data derive from a study of blood T cell repertoires in COVID-19. On the study more broadly: Samples of COVID-19 (acute and convalescent) were obtained from the United States, Italy and Spain. Nucleic acid was either cDNA or gDNA, and it came from T cells, B-cell-depleted T cells, or PBMCs.

As processed by the authors: Amplification of reference gene primers was used by the study to estimate nucleated cell counts. Profiling relied on immunoSEQ multiplex PCR, and the TCRdb table lists in-frame clones only, not all of them. V and J calls and clone size follow that table, whereas D and trimming were derived from the DNA. Of approximately 100,000 clones detected, roughly 80% appear once; the ten largest clones hold under 5.5%. Material for sequencing was peripheral blood. The source is a man in his sixties with acute or convalescent COVID-19.

Written as DNA, the CDR3 is TGCAGCGTTGAAGATCGGCGGCAGCCAGAAGCTTTCTTT. The encoded protein is CSVEDRRQPEAFF. The rearrangement links TRBV29-1 to TRBJ1-1; unclear D gene. Germline V lookup: CDR1 SQVTM, CDR2 ANQGSEA. V lost 0 bases and J 8 bases, leaving 13 bases between the germline ends. The CDR3 is made up of 13 amino acids.